The clone carrying this TCR beta chain was observed many times. As yet, its antigen is unknown. It was RNA transcripts that yielded the amplified TCR beta CDR3 regions. First-round RT-PCR with HTBI primers amplified the TCR CDR3 region. Each CDR3 protein gets one entry after TCRdb re-called the multiplex PCR reads with MiXCR. The sample shows roughly 570,000 distinct CDR3 sequences, more than 45% of them seen only once. The data originate from a study of T cells in Graves' hyperthyroidism and ophthalmopathy. Study observations and caveats: Within blood appeared most thyroid clonotypes that had expanded above 0.001. The model made its ophthalmopathy prediction, and onset followed a median roughly 6.5 months later.

Trimming took off 0 bases at V and 5 bases at J, with 13 bases between the two ends. Per the germline V gene, CDR1 is SGHTA and CDR2 is FQGNSA. The CDR3 is made up of 15 amino acids. Source material: peripheral blood or thyroid tissue (not recorded which). The rearrangement joins TRBV7-2 to TRBJ1-1, with D uncertain. This sequence originates from an adult woman with Graves' disease, either hyperthyroidism or ophthalmopathy (not recorded which). CDR3 protein: CASSLASGRMTEAFF. CDR3 DNA: TGTGCCAGCAGCTTAGCGAGCGGCAGGATGACTGAAGCTTTCTTT. The full variable domain, completed using reference TRBV7-2 and TRBJ1-1, is GAGVSQSPSNKVTEKGKDVELRCDPISGHTALYWYRQSLGQGLEFLIYFQGNSAPDKSGLPSDRFSAERTGGSVSTLTIQRTQQEDSAVYLCASSLASGRMTEAFFGQGTRLTVV.